These T cell receptor beta chains were read from a single sample in a study of T cell responses to AZD1222 COVID-19 vaccine. Produced via immunoSEQ multiplex PCR; TCRdb's table is partial and in-frame only. Of 90,000 to 120,000 clones listed, 75% to 90% are singletons. Material: peripheral blood, obtained on day 0 of AZD1222 vaccination. These receptor sequences come from an adult in good health. The CDR3 runs from the conserved cysteine through the conserved F or W. D genes are given only for firm matches. Clone size is shown for a subset of rows, as once, few, many or a class of expanded clone.

J gene,V gene,clone size,D gene,CDR3 protein,CDR3 DNA
TRBJ1-2,TRBV6-5,-,TRBD1,CASSYTGQGTNYGYTF,TGTGCCAGCAGTTACACGGGACAGGGCACAAACTATGGCTACACCTTC
TRBJ2-4,TRBV3-1/TRBV3-2,-,-,CASSQWASGVAKNIQYF,TGTGCCAGCAGCCAATGGGCTAGTGGGGTTGCCAAAAACATTCAGTACTTC
TRBJ1-4,TRBV9,-,TRBD1,CASSPRTGAVANEKLFF,TGTGCCAGCAGCCCGCGGACAGGCGCAGTGGCTAATGAAAAACTGTTTTTT
TRBJ1-1,TRBV7-9,-,-,CASSIRMGVNTEAFF,TGTGCCAGCAGCATTAGAATGGGAGTGAACACTGAAGCTTTCTTT
TRBJ2-3,TRBV6-4,-,TRBD1,CASSDGQGPVSTDTQYF,TGTGCCAGCAGTGACGGACAGGGGCCAGTTAGCACAGATACGCAGTATTTT
TRBJ2-7,TRBV25-1,-,-,CASSPQLDTYEQYF,TGTGCCAGCAGCCCCCAGCTGGACACCTACGAGCAGTACTTC
TRBJ1-2,TRBV7-2,-,TRBD1,CASSLAGTDVLYGYTF,TGTGCCAGCAGCTTAGCCGGGACAGACGTTCTCTATGGCTACACCTTC
TRBJ2-1,TRBV4-1,-,-,CASSQGEGNEQFF,TGCGCCAGCAGCCAAGGCGAGGGGAATGAGCAGTTCTTC
TRBJ1-2,TRBV13,-,TRBD1,CASQGAPDYGYTF,TGTGCCAGCCAGGGGGCGCCGGACTATGGCTACACCTTC
TRBJ1-1,TRBV7-9,-,TRBD1,CASSLTGQGTTEAFF,TGTGCCAGCAGCCTTACGGGACAGGGTACCACTGAAGCTTTCTTT
TRBJ1-4,TRBV9,-,-,CASNTGRARNEKLFF,TGTGCCAGCAACACGGGACGCGCCCGGAATGAAAAACTGTTTTTT
TRBJ1-2,TRBV6-9,-,-,CASSYRPLNLYGYTF,TGTGCCAGCAGTTATCGACCCCTGAACCTCTATGGCTACACCTTC
TRBJ2-7,TRBV4-1,-,-,CASSHRTETYEQYF,TGCGCCAGCAGCCACAGGACAGAAACCTACGAGCAGTACTTC
TRBJ1-2,TRBV30,-,-,CAWSVPRIWGGYTF,TGTGCCTGGAGTGTCCCTCGTATCTGGGGTGGCTACACCTTC
TRBJ1-1,TRBV9,-,TRBD1,CASSVGTQVNRGGVANTEAFF,TGTGCCAGCAGCGTAGGGACACAAGTAAACAGGGGGGGTGTAGCAAACACTGAAGCTTTCTTT
TRBJ1-5,TRBV6-5,-,TRBD1,CASRERTGAQPQHF,TGTGCCAGCAGAGAGAGGACAGGGGCTCAGCCCCAGCATTTT
TRBJ2-5,TRBV7-7,-,TRBD1,CASSLGTGYQETQYF,TGTGCCAGCAGTTTGGGGACAGGTTACCAAGAGACCCAGTACTTC
TRBJ1-1,TRBV10-3,-,-,CAISDVGDSATEAFF,TGTGCCATCAGTGATGTAGGGGATTCCGCCACTGAAGCTTTCTTT
TRBJ1-1,TRBV5-1,-,-,CASSFGHRDTEAFF,TGCGCCAGCAGCTTCGGACACAGAGACACTGAAGCTTTCTTT
TRBJ1-2,TRBV30,-,TRBD1,CAWSAGQGYGYTF,TGTGCCTGGAGTGCGGGACAGGGGTATGGCTACACCTTC
TRBJ1-5,TRBV12-3/TRBV12-4,-,-,CASSPTPRPQHF,TGTGCCAGCAGCCCAACCCCACGGCCCCAGCATTTT
TRBJ1-5,TRBV6-1,-,-,CASSEGQSYQPQHF,TGTGCCAGCAGTGAGGGGCAGAGTTATCAGCCCCAGCATTTT
TRBJ1-1,TRBV27,-,-,CASSFNENTEAFF,TGTGCCAGCAGTTTTAACGAGAACACTGAAGCTTTCTTT
TRBJ1-2,TRBV19,-,-,CASREGMDGYTF,TGTGCCAGTAGGGAGGGAATGGATGGCTACACCTTC
TRBJ2-7,TRBV19,-,TRBD1,CASSIQSSGTGGSYEQYF,TGTGCCAGTAGTATACAATCTTCCGGGACAGGGGGTTCCTACGAGCAGTACTTC
TRBJ1-5,TRBV30,-,TRBD1,CAWSLSTGRRPQHF,TGTGCCTGGAGTCTATCGACAGGGCGACGGCCCCAGCATTTT
TRBJ2-5,TRBV21-1,once,-,CASSKLYAGGNQETQYF,TGTGCCAGCAGCAAACTTTACGCGGGGGGAAACCAAGAGACCCAGTACTTC
TRBJ1-2,TRBV4-1,-,-,CASSQETLPGANGYTF,TGCGCCAGCAGCCAAGAGACCCTTCCGGGGGCAAATGGCTACACCTTC
TRBJ1-2,TRBV27,-,-,CASSPGRLNYGYTF,TGTGCCAGCAGTCCGGGACGGCTTAACTATGGCTACACCTTC
TRBJ1-2,TRBV7-2,-,-,CASSLDPGNTGYTF,TGTGCCAGCAGCTTAGATCCAGGGAATACTGGCTACACCTTC
TRBJ2-5,TRBV10-3,-,-,CAISESIQGLQETQYF,TGTGCCATCAGTGAGTCGATCCAGGGTTTACAAGAGACCCAGTACTTC
TRBJ2-1,TRBV3-1/TRBV3-2,-,TRBD2,CASSHSPGTSGGNEQFF,TGTGCCAGCAGCCACAGCCCCGGGACTAGCGGGGGCAATGAGCAGTTCTTC
TRBJ2-3,TRBV19,-,-,CASSIGPGLTDTQYF,TGTGCCAGTAGTATCGGGCCAGGGTTAACAGATACGCAGTATTTT
TRBJ1-1,TRBV28,once,-,CASSPNTEAFF,TGTGCCAGCAGTCCGAACACTGAAGCTTTCTTT
TRBJ1-5,TRBV5-6,-,-,CASSSHIADRSNQPQHF,TGTGCCAGCAGCTCTCACATAGCAGACAGGAGCAATCAGCCCCAGCATTTT
TRBJ1-3,TRBV11-2,once,-,CASSLGILGGLSGNTIYF,TGTGCCAGCAGCTTAGGGATTCTCGGGGGACTCTCTGGAAACACCATATATTTT
TRBJ1-3,TRBV21-1,-,-,CASSKDRGGGNTIYF,TGTGCCAGCAGCAAAGACAGGGGAGGCGGAAACACCATATATTTT
TRBJ1-5,TRBV19,-,-,CASSPQGDQPQHF,TGTGCCAGTAGTCCTCAGGGTGATCAGCCCCAGCATTTT
TRBJ2-1,TRBV6-5,-,-,CASNPRMGLYNEQFF,TGTGCCAGCAATCCGCGAATGGGGCTTTACAATGAGCAGTTCTTC
TRBJ1-6,TRBV6-5,-,TRBD1,CASSWDRDSDSPLHF,TGTGCCAGCAGCTGGGACAGGGATTCGGATTCACCCCTCCACTTT
TRBJ2-2,TRBV9,-,-,CASKTIPNTGELFF,TGTGCCAGCAAAACAATACCGAACACCGGGGAGCTGTTTTTT
TRBJ1-1,TRBV6-5,-,-,CASSYRGVTEAFF,TGTGCCAGCAGTTACAGGGGAGTGACTGAAGCTTTCTTT
TRBJ2-7,TRBV5-8,-,TRBD1,CASSFSPGGPEQYF,TGTGCCAGCAGCTTCAGCCCAGGGGGCCCCGAGCAGTACTTC
TRBJ2-7,TRBV7-8,-,-,CASSLGRRGGEQYF,TGTGCCAGCAGCTTAGGCAGGAGAGGGGGCGAGCAGTACTTC
TRBJ1-2,TRBV7-3,-,TRBD1,CASSPTGANYGYTF,TGTGCCAGCAGCCCGACAGGGGCGAACTATGGCTACACCTTC
TRBJ2-7,TRBV7-6,-,TRBD1,CASSLGQGSSYEQYF,TGTGCCAGCAGCCTGGGACAGGGGTCGTCCTACGAGCAGTACTTC
TRBJ1-4,TRBV2,-,-,CASRRNTGTNEKLFF,TGTGCCAGCAGAAGGAACACGGGAACAAATGAAAAACTGTTTTTT